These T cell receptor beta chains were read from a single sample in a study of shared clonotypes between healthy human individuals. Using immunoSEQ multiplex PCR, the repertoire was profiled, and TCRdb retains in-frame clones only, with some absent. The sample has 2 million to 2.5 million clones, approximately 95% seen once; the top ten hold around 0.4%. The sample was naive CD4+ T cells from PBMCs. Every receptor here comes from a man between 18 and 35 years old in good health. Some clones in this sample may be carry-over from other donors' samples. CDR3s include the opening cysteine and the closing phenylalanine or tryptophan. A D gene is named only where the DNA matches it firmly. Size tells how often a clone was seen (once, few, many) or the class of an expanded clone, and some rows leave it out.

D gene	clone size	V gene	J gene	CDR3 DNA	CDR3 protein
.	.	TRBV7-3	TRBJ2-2	TGTGCCAGCAGCGGATCTCGGGGAGGGGAGCTGTTTTTT	CASSGSRGGELFF
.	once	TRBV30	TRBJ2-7	TGTGCCTGGCGAAACCCGCGGGACACCTATGGAGAGCAGTACTTC	CAWRNPRDTYGEQYF
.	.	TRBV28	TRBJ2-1	TGTGCCAGCAGCCCCCCGCGTAGGGCCCATGAGCAGTTCTTC	CASSPPRRAHEQFF
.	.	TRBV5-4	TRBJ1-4	TGTGCCAGCAGCGGGGCGGGTCCTAATGAAAAACTGTTTTTT	CASSGAGPNEKLFF
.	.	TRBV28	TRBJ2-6	TGTGCCAGCACCCAACAGTGGGGGCTGGGGGGGGCCAACGTCCTGACTTTC	CASTQQWGLGGANVLTF
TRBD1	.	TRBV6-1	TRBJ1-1	TGTGCCAGCAGCCGGGCAGGGGGGAACACTGAAGCTTTCTTT	CASSRAGGNTEAFF
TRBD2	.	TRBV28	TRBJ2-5	TGTGCCAGCAGTCCCTCTCCGGGAGGGGTTGAGACCCAGTACTTC	CASSPSPGGVETQYF
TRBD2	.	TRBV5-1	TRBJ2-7	TGCGCCAGCACTGCCGGGACTAGCGGGAGGGCCAACGAGCAGTACTTC	CASTAGTSGRANEQYF
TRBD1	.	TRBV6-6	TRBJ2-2	TGTGCCAGCAGTTACCCGGGACAGCAGACCGGGGAGCTGTTTTTT	CASSYPGQQTGELFF
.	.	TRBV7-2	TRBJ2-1	TGTGCCAGCAGCCTCCCTATGAGGGGCGCCTCCTACAATGAGCAGTTCTTC	CASSLPMRGASYNEQFF
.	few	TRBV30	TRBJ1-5	TGTGCCTGGAACCGGGACCTAAATCAGCCCCAGCATTTT	CAWNRDLNQPQHF
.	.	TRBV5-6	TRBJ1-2	TGTGCCAGCTTGGCCGCTCAGAGCTATGGCTACACCTTC	CASLAAQSYGYTF
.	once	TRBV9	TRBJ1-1	TGTGCCAGCAGCGTAGGTCCCAGGGACACTGAAGCTTTCTTT	CASSVGPRDTEAFF